The source of this T cell receptor beta chain is a study of shared clonotypes between healthy human individuals (dated by TCRdb to about 2020). Regarding the complete study: Three men and a couple of women, aged 18 to 49 years, made up the cohort. For each donor, CD4 naive and CD4 memory were each given three plates, CD8 naive was given two plates, and CD8 memory was given one plate. Blood TCR repertoires of a handful of healthy adults were deeply sequenced to estimate repertoire size and the extent of clonotype sharing between individuals. To increase sequencing depth and limit assay-specific biases, TCR repertoire library preparation and sequencing were carried out by different laboratories using diverse techniques. Per donor, leukapheresis produced somewhere between about 0.9 and 9.5 billion PBMCs.

Concerning this clone: Its binding antigen is unknown. The input lacks base qualities; no much larger clone sits a single base away.

Using the deep immunoSEQ assay, TCR CDR3 regions were amplified from genomic DNA by multiplex PCR. Extracted genomic DNA from each cell subset was distributed evenly across all wells of several immunoSEQ 96-well plates, and each plate was treated as a replicate. For sorted subsets, 200 to 250 ng of genomic DNA, equivalent to roughly 33,000 T cell genomes, went into each replicate PCR. Purified libraries were quantified with a Qubit 3.0 fluorometer, sized on a Bioanalyzer 2100, and re-quantified with the KAPA Library Quantification kit. Every immunoSEQ 96-well plate was sequenced on a separate single-read 150-cycle Illumina NextSeq 550 flow cell. The authors' analysis ran thus. The immunoSEQ output contained only junctional sequences without quality scores, so filtering could not match that applied to full-length reads. To assign V/J genes and CDR3, sequences were annotated using PyIR, a Python wrapper for IgBLAST v1.9, with IMGT germline references. Any read was removed if the V/J assignment was weak (E-value above 1e-6), the CDR3 was missing, or the read contained stop codons, out-of-frame junctions, or ambiguous translated residues. V3J clonotypes were defined as sequences sharing the same inferred V gene, J gene, and CDR3 amino acid sequence. The percentage overlap between two repertoires was calculated by dividing the number of shared unique clonotypes by the size of the smaller repertoire. Richness of each repertoire was evaluated using RTK rarefaction, the Chao1 estimator, and Recon v2.1 estimates of unobserved clonotypes. Generation probabilities were computed with OLGA for all TCRbeta clonotypes obtained by the gDNA method from several donors. The table comes from immuneACCESS by way of TCRdb, which keeps in-frame sequences with V and J called. Part of the clones is missing from these tables; in studies checked, under half for an unresolved V gene and the rest for unknown reasons. V and J calls and clone size are those listed in that table; D and trimming were worked out from the DNA. This sample has 740,000 or so clones in its table, and around three quarters of those were observed once. The ten largest clones add up to 1.5% to 2% of the sample.

The full study reports these points: Higher generation probabilities were observed for clonotypes shared by all four sorted-subset donors than for non-shared clonotypes. Only blood was sampled, and tissue TCR repertoires likely differ from those in blood. Incomplete sequencing was indicated by rarefaction of sorted-subset datasets, despite the large sequencing depth. Pairwise subsampling led to the expectation that sequencing depth would affect the degree of clonotype sharing among donors. Estimated clonotype richness was generally larger for naive than for memory subsets. The small number of donors limited the genetic and exposure-history diversity represented. Sharing across four donors was observed for roughly 5% of naive CD4, 3% to 4% of naive CD8, about 2.5% of memory CD4, and roughly 0.43% of memory CD8 clonotypes.

The donors were healthy, HIV-negative adults with no recently reported acute infections or vaccinations. Every donor was a Caucasian adult residing in Nashville, Tennessee, USA. CD4+ T cells were enriched by magnetic negative selection, after which naive cells were positively selected on CD45RA and the negative fraction was taken as the memory subset. Blood was obtained by leukapheresis, after which PBMCs were separated by Ficoll-Histopaque density gradient centrifugation and cryopreserved in liquid nitrogen vapor phase. Purity and quantity of every magnetically sorted T cell population were checked by analytical flow cytometry. Genomic DNA was isolated from each sorted fraction and quantified by UV absorbance on a Nanodrop 2000c. V gives up 2 bases and J gives up 5 bases, and the segment between their germline ends measures 10 bases. The CDR3 numbers 13 residues from cysteine through phenylalanine. Only the CDR3 DNA stays, 39 bases, in frame from base 1. Taken from the germline V gene (reference sequence), the CDR1 and CDR2 loops are SGHKS and YYEKEE.

This sequence was found in a woman in her twenties or thirties in good health. This chain is built from TRBV5-5 and TRBJ1-1, and TRBD1 may be the D gene, going by 5 matching bases. The sequenced material came from memory CD4+ T cells sorted from blood. The sample's cell subset or site label, in plain terms: CD45RA-negative fraction. The nucleotide sequence is TGTGCCAGCAGCTTCGAAGCAGGGACTGAAGCTTTCTTT. Translated, it gives CASSFEAGTEAFF.